A single sample gave rise to the 32 T cell receptor beta chains below, sequenced in a study of CD8+ T cells in alopecia areata. Documented treatment: oral pan-JAK inhibitor, 5-10 mg twice daily. Following extraction, RNA underwent reverse transcription to cDNA, which served as the sequencing template. The protocol was immunoSEQ multiplex PCR, while the TCRdb copy is restricted to in-frame clones and leaves out a portion. The table has under 150,000 clones, over 55% seen once. Sequences were derived from CD4+ T cells sorted from blood, sampled at week 4, from a patient treated with tofacitinib. The source of these receptors is a human donor with alopecia areata.

The chain recombines TRBV5-6 with TRBJ2-1; 8 bases are shared with TRBD1. Trimming removed 2 bases from V and 4 bases from J; junction bases left unmatched: 5. The germline gives CDR1 SGHDT, CDR2 YYEEEE. The CDR3 covers 15 residues. This CDR3 is CASSLGQGLYNEQFF. The CDR3 region has the DNA TGTGCCAGCAGCTTAGGACAGGGCCTTTACAATGAGCAGTTCTTC.

The chain recombines TRBV4-1 with TRBJ1-2; 7 bases are a match to TRBD1. This CDR3 region has 13 residues. After removal of 3 bases from V and 8 bases from J, the junction contained 6 bases not matched to a gene. Germline V lookup: CDR1 MGHRA, CDR2 YSYEKL. CDR3 DNA sequence: TGCGCCAGCAGCCAGCCGGGACAGAAGGGCTACACCTTC. This gives the protein CASSQPGQKGYTF.

This clone was observed a handful of times. V gene TRBV5-4 combines with J gene TRBJ2-1; 7 bases agree with TRBD1. The CDR3 consists of 13 residues. V lost 4 bases, J lost 3 bases, and 1 base stayed unmatched. CDR1 is SGHNT and CDR2 is YYREEE in the germline V gene (reference sequence). This CDR3 reads CASSRDSYNEQFF. The CDR3 bases are TGTGCCAGCAGCCGGGACAGCTACAATGAGCAGTTCTTC.

This clone showed up just a few times. The chain links TRBV30 to TRBJ2-7; maybe TRBD1 (5 bases). V was trimmed by 0 bases and J by 5 bases, leaving 8 bases between them. CDR1 is GTSNPN and CDR2 is SVGIG in the germline V gene (reference sequence). The CDR3 length is 12 residues. The CDR3 reads CAWSVRVHEQYF. The CDR3 bases are TGTGCCTGGAGTGTCAGGGTCCACGAGCAGTACTTC.

The V call is TRBV29-1, the J call TRBJ1-1, with unresolved D. CDR3 length: 11 amino acids. Germline V gives CDR1 SQVTM, CDR2 ANQGSEA. Trimming took off 3 bases at V and 7 bases at J, with 9 bases between the two ends. CDR3 nucleotides: TGCAGCGTTGATCCCGGAAATGAAGCTTTCTTT. This sequence encodes CSVDPGNEAFF.

V usage is TRBV4-3 and J usage is TRBJ2-5; D not resolved. Germline V gene sequence: CDR1 LGHNA, CDR2 YSLEER. V was shortened by 0 bases and J by 9 bases, with 17 bases between the two germline ends. This CDR3 spans 15 amino acids. The CDR3 bases are TGCGCCAGCAGCCAAGATCACTTCGGAGAACGAGCCCAGTACTTC. Amino acids: CASSQDHFGERAQYF.

As regards this clone: At the DNA level, this CDR3 is encoded by other sequences in the same sample as well. V and J are TRBV18 and TRBJ2-7; no definite D call. V dropped 3 bases and J dropped 3 bases, with 3 bases sitting between them. This CDR3 has 11 amino acids. From germline, CDR1 is KGHSH and CDR2 LQKENI. CDR3 nucleotide sequence: TGTGCCAGCTCACCTGACTACGAGCAGTACTTC. Translation gives CASSPDYEQYF.

The J gene is TRBJ1-4, the V gene TRBV30; D not certain. The CDR3 is 13 amino acids. Trimming removed 0 bases from V and 0 bases from J, with 2 bases in between. In germline, CDR1 is GTSNPN, CDR2 SVGIG (reference sequence). For the CDR3, the DNA is TGTGCCTGGAGTGTCGCAACTAATGAAAAACTGTTTTTT. Translation: CAWSVATNEKLFF.

This sequence joins TRBV5-1 and TRBJ2-5; 9 nucleotides align to TRBD1. Germline V gene lookup returns CDR1 SGHRS and CDR2 YFSETQ. CDR3 length equals 14 residues. Trimming removed 0 bases from V and 5 bases from J; junction bases left unmatched: 2. The CDR3: CASSLDRGQETQYF. DNA for the CDR3: TGCGCCAGCAGCTTGGACAGGGGGCAGGAGACCCAGTACTTC.

The chain employs TRBV6-5 and TRBJ2-3; 7 bases are a match to TRBD2. V dropped 0 bases and J dropped 5; count of bases not matched to a gene: 8. CDR1 and CDR2 from the germline V gene are MNHEY and SVGAGI. CDR3 size: 16 residues. CDR3 coding DNA: TGTGCCAGCAGTTACTCGAGGGCGGGGGTGATAGATACGCAGTATTTT. As protein: CASSYSRAGVIDTQYF.

This clone turned up a few times. The chain carries TRBV7-8 and TRBJ2-7; 7 bases line up with TRBD2. Germline CDR1 and CDR2: SGHVS and FQNEAQ. The ends lost 6 bases at V and 0 bases at J; junction bases unmatched: 8. The CDR3 is made up of 15 amino acids. For the CDR3, the DNA is TGTGCCAGCAGAACGAGGCGCGGGAGCTCCTACGAGCAGTACTTC. It specifies CASRTRRGSSYEQYF.

The chain couples TRBV4-3 to TRBJ2-5, with a possible D match to TRBD2 (7 bases). CDR3 size: 16 residues. Germline CDR1 reads LGHNA; CDR2 reads YSLEER. V was cut by 0 bases and J by 4 bases, with 15 bases left in between. In nucleotides, the CDR3 is TGCGCCAGCAGCCAAGAGAGGGGGAGGGGAGTAGAGACCCAGTACTTC. This sequence encodes CASSQERGRGVETQYF.

Only one count was recorded for this clone. The CDR3: CASSLVGTGVYEQYF. As DNA, the CDR3 is TGTGCCAGCAGCTTAGTCGGGACAGGGGTATACGAGCAGTACTTC. The chain has TRBV7-8 and TRBJ2-7; 10 positions match TRBD1. Germline V gene data show CDR1 as SGHVS and CDR2 as FQNEAQ. The CDR3 is 15 residues long. J was trimmed by 4 bases and V by 1 base; bases with no gene match: 4.

The CDR3 here is CASSSLGQGNSPNYGYTF. CDR3 nucleotides: TGTGCCAGCTCATCCCTGGGACAGGGCAACTCTCCTAACTATGGCTACACCTTC. V usage is TRBV18 and J usage is TRBJ1-2, with TRBD1 identical over 9 bases. The CDR3 is 18 amino acids. CDR1 KGHSH and CDR2 LQKENI come from the germline V gene. V lost 5 bases and J lost 0; bases outside the gene matches: 13.

The chain employs TRBV9 and TRBJ1-1; D unclear. The V end lost 3 bases, the J end lost 1 base, and 7 bases lay between the germline ends. The CDR3 sequence is 13 residues long. From germline, CDR1 is SGDLS and CDR2 YYNGEE. The CDR3 bases are TGTGCCAGCAGCGCCTCAGCGAACACTGAAGCTTTCTTT. This encodes CASSASANTEAFF.

This chain uses TRBV4-1 with TRBJ2-4, with D tentatively TRBD1 or TRBD2 (5 bases each). V lost 1 base to trimming and J lost 6 bases, with 10 bases between them. Germline V CDR1 and CDR2: MGHRA, YSYEKL. CDR3 size: 14 residues. The CDR3 nucleotides read TGCGCCAGCAGCCAAGGTGCAGGGACAAACATTCAGTACTTC. As protein: CASSQGAGTNIQYF.

This chain links TRBV10-3 with TRBJ1-2; no clear D. Per the germline V gene, CDR1 is ENHRY and CDR2 is SYGVKD. CDR3 length: 12 amino acids. The V gene lost 0 bases and the J gene lost 8 bases, with 7 bases spanning the gap. As DNA, the CDR3 is TGTGCCATCAGTGAGTCCCTTTACGGCTACACCTTC. Translation gives CAISESLYGYTF.

This clone has a handful of counts. The V gene is TRBV28, the J gene TRBJ1-5; D uncertain. V lost 8 bases and J lost 7, with 12 bases in between. The V gene's germline CDR1 is MDHEN and CDR2 SYDVKM. The CDR3 loop spans 12 amino acids. The CDR3 sequence: CASSLGGQPQHF. The CDR3 coding sequence is TGTGCCAGCTCCTTAGGAGGGCAGCCCCAGCATTTT.

The V gene is TRBV27, the J gene TRBJ1-6; a weak D match, TRBD1 (5 bases). Trimming pared 6 bases from V and 7 bases from J, leaving 16 bases between. This CDR3 spans 15 amino acids. Germline V gives CDR1 MNHEY, CDR2 SMNVEV (reference sequence). The CDR3 protein is CASRKSQGVNSPLHF. The CDR3 DNA is TGTGCCAGCAGGAAGTCCCAGGGAGTCAATTCACCCCTCCACTTT.

The chain joins TRBV5-4 to TRBJ2-2; 7 bases align to TRBD2. V lost 2 bases, J lost 0 bases, and 16 bases stayed unmatched. Germline V gives CDR1 SGHNT, CDR2 YYREEE (reference sequence). The CDR3 covers 20 residues. Here the CDR3 reads CASSFPLGVAGMANTGELFF. CDR3 nucleotides: TGTGCCAGCAGCTTCCCCCTAGGTGTAGCGGGTATGGCGAACACCGGGGAGCTGTTTTTT.

The chain links TRBV5-1 to TRBJ2-5; TRBD2 aligns across 14 bases. The ends lost 4 bases at V and 4 bases at J; junction bases unmatched: 15. CDR1 is SGHRS and CDR2 is YFSETQ in the germline V gene. The CDR3 consists of 19 residues. In nucleotides, the CDR3 is TGCGCCAGCAGCCCCACCCAGACTAGCGGGAGGGCCCACCCAGAGACCCAGTACTTC. Translating it yields CASSPTQTSGRAHPETQYF.

The table lists this clone with a few counts. The chain couples TRBV10-3 to TRBJ2-5; D gene ambiguous. Germline CDR1 ENHRY, CDR2 SYGVKD. The CDR3 is 15 residues long. The germline V and J ends were trimmed by 0 bases and 1 base, with 9 bases remaining between them. The DNA for the CDR3 is TGTGCCATCAGTGAGTCGTTGGCAACCCAAGAGACCCAGTACTTC. This sequence encodes CAISESLATQETQYF.

The chain has TRBV7-2 and TRBJ1-1; no reliable D call. The CDR3 runs to 15 residues. The V end lost 1 base, the J end lost 4 bases, and 13 bases lay between the germline ends. The V gene's germline CDR1 is SGHTA and CDR2 FQGNSA. In DNA, the CDR3 is TGTGCCAGCAGCTTAGATTGGAGGAGGACCACTGAAGCTTTCTTT. This translates into CASSLDWRRTTEAFF.

This chain uses TRBV7-3 with TRBJ2-1; 9 bases match TRBD2. Unmatched junction bases numbered 8, after V lost 5 bases and J lost 15 bases. Germline CDR1 SGHTA, CDR2 FQGTGA. This CDR3 contains 12 residues. DNA for the CDR3: TGTGCCAGCAGCGTGGAGCGGGAGGTCTTGTTCTTC. Its translation: CASSVEREVLFF. The variable domain in full, completed from reference TRBV7-3 and TRBJ2-1, reads GAGVSQTPSNKVTEKGKYVELRCDPISGHTALYWYRQSLGQGPEFLIYFQGTGAADDSGLPNDRFFAVRPEGSVSTLKIQRTERGDSAVYLCASSVEREVLFFGPGTRLTVL.

The genes are TRBV7-2 and TRBJ1-1; D might be TRBD1 (6 bases). This CDR3 contains 14 residues. V lost 5 bases to trimming and J lost 5 bases, with 15 bases between them. Germline lookup yields CDR1 SGHTA and CDR2 FQGNSA. CDR3 DNA sequence: TGTGCCAGCAGCACACAGGGCCTGGGGACTGAAGCTTTCTTT. It specifies CASSTQGLGTEAFF.

The chain recombines TRBV5-1 with TRBJ2-5; perhaps D is TRBD1 or TRBD2 (6 bases each). Germline CDR1 and CDR2: SGHRS and YFSETQ. The CDR3 contains 15 residues. V lost 3 bases, J lost 1 base, and 13 bases lay in between. For the CDR3, the DNA is TGCGCCAGCAGCTCTATTGGGGGGCCCCAAGAGACCCAGTACTTC. Protein product: CASSSIGGPQETQYF.

The rearrangement joins TRBV10-3 to TRBJ2-5; 8 bases fit TRBD1. V was clipped by 6 bases and J by 2 bases; unmatched bases: 2. CDR1 and CDR2 from the germline V gene are ENHRY and SYGVKD. This CDR3 is built from 13 residues. CDR3 bases: TGTGCCATCAGCCGGACAGGGCAAGAGACCCAGTACTTC. It encodes CAISRTGQETQYF.

Only a few counts were recorded for this clone. The rearrangement links TRBV7-3 to TRBJ2-3, with unresolved D. The germline gives CDR1 SGHTA, CDR2 FQGTGA. The germline V and J ends were trimmed by 5 bases and 2 bases, with 5 bases remaining between them. The CDR3 is 12 amino acids. CDR3 in amino acids: CASSPDTDTQYF. The CDR3 DNA is TGTGCCAGCAGCCCCGACACAGATACGCAGTATTTT.

The V gene is TRBV30, the J gene TRBJ1-2; the D gene is possibly TRBD1 (6 bases). CDR3 size: 12 residues. V dropped 3 bases and J dropped 10 bases, with 15 bases sitting between them. In germline, CDR1 is GTSNPN, CDR2 SVGIG (reference sequence). CDR3 bases: TGTGCCTGGAGGCAAGGTGCAGGGGTCTACACCTTC. Translation gives CAWRQGAGVYTF.

This chain links TRBV27 with TRBJ1-2; 9 bases agree with TRBD1. J was trimmed by 5 bases and V by 8 bases; bases with no gene match: 3. The CDR3 covers 12 residues. Germline CDR1 reads MNHEY; CDR2 reads SMNVEV (reference sequence). The CDR3 coding sequence is TGTGCCAGCGGAGGACAGGGGTATGGCTACACCTTC. Amino acids: CASGGQGYGYTF.

The V and J genes are TRBV7-2 and TRBJ2-1; D is undetermined. The CDR3 runs 14 residues. The V gene lost 2 bases and the J gene lost 6 bases, with 11 bases spanning the gap. The germline CDR1 and CDR2 sequences are SGHTA and FQGNSA. Here the CDR3 reads CASSLFSLPNEQFF. Written as DNA, the CDR3 is TGTGCCAGCAGCTTATTTTCCTTGCCCAATGAGCAGTTCTTC.

The rearrangement links TRBV7-3 to TRBJ2-5, with a weak D call TRBD1 (6 bases). Germline V gives CDR1 SGHTA, CDR2 FQGTGA. This CDR3 is 11 amino acids long. V lost 5 bases to trimming and J lost 9 bases, with 10 bases between them. For the CDR3, the DNA is TGTGCCAGCAGCGCAGGGGAAGCCCAGTACTTC. Amino acids: CASSAGEAQYF.